What follows is one TCR beta chain and its context. Its antigen remains unknown. This sample was taken from a study of cytomegalovirus exposure and HLA in healthy donors. This CDR3 region has 13 residues. With 4 bases clipped from V and 8 bases from J, the junction kept 8 bases outside the gene matches. Germline CDR1 is SGHRS and CDR2 is YFSETQ. Study outcomes and limitations: Analysis performed later showed TCR beta chains linked to HLA being more clonally expanded than equally common others. An assumption of roughly uniform sequencing depth across donors underlay the presence/absence analyses. Among TCR beta chains, those listed as cytomegalovirus-associated numbered around 160.

Primers included in the PCR were 60 Vbeta and 13 Jbeta primers. Generated by immunoSEQ multiplex PCR, the TCRdb table keeps only in-frame clones and is missing some. The data contain roughly 100,000 clones, approximately 80% of them singletons. The rearrangement uses TRBV5-1 and TRBJ1-2; 7 bases are a match to TRBD1. The origin of this receptor is a female donor in good health and CMV-seropositive. Material: PBMCs. CDR3 sequence (DNA): TGCGCCAGCAGCCACGAGACAGGGTGCGGCTACACCTTC. Amino acid sequence: CASSHETGCGYTF.